This record concerns one TCR beta chain sequence. The antigen is unknown. The entry originates in a study of CXCR3-negative and CXCR3-positive naive CD8 T cells. Study-wide points: With respect to TRBV-TRBJ usage, naive CXCR3-negative and CXCR3-positive cells were similar; memory differed. Comparably high diversity was seen in both naive subsets, and much lower diversity in memory CD8+ cells. A higher hydrophobicity marked the TRB CDR3s of CXCR3-positive naive cells versus CXCR3-negative naive cells.

UMI-labeled 5' RACE TRB cDNA libraries were prepared from the cells. One entry per CDR3 protein, without DNA, is what TCRdb gives after re-calling the 5' RACE reads. Its listing shows tens of thousands of distinct CDR3 sequences. The TCR sequence derives from a human donor in good health. Some clones in this sample may be carry-over from other donors' samples. Input material: naive CXCR3- CD8+ T cells from blood. The sample's subset: CD45RO-CCR7+CD27+CD95- naive CD8+ T cells lacking CXCR3 (TNR3-).

CDR3 in amino acids: CASSSVQGLAIDEQFF. V usage is TRBV7-2 and J usage is TRBJ2-1; the TCRdb D gene call, TRBD2, has no DNA to confirm it. The CDR3 sequence is 16 residues long. The germline CDR1 and CDR2 sequences are SGHTA and FQGNSA.